What follows is one T cell receptor (beta chain) and its context. This specimen comes from a study of blood T cell repertoires in COVID-19. Overall study context: The analysed material was cDNA or gDNA that came from T cells, B-cell-depleted T cells, or PBMCs.

Germline loops: CDR1 MNHEY, CDR2 SVGAGI. The V end was cut by 2 bases, the J end by 4 bases, with 11 bases between. The CDR3 is 14 residues long. Original processing notes: Estimated nucleated cell counts came from reference gene primer amplification. Using immunoSEQ multiplex PCR, the repertoire was profiled, and TCRdb retains in-frame clones only, with some absent. D and trimming come from the DNA, and the V and J calls and clone size come from that table. The sample lists tens of thousands of clones; 86% were seen once. The specimen was peripheral blood. The V call is TRBV6-5, the J call TRBJ1-1; TRBD1 is a possible D gene (6 bases). This sequence was found in a woman in her fifties or sixties with acute or convalescent COVID-19. The CDR3 DNA reads TGTGCCAGCAGTTACGAGGACAGAGGCACTGAAGCTTTCTTT. It specifies CASSYEDRGTEAFF.